Described below is a single T cell receptor (beta chain) sequence and its context. These data come from a study of control samples from healthy donors and cancer patients. This table comes from immunoSEQ multiplex PCR, and its TCRdb copy is limited to in-frame clones, with some not included. This table holds some 150,000 clones, about 94% found once. There are 12 residues in the CDR3. Trimming removed 5 bases from V and 12 bases from J, with 11 bases in between. Germline CDR1 reads MDHEN; CDR2 reads SYDVKM. The sequenced sample consisted of blood. This TCR was sampled from a man aged 35 to 55 in good health. The gene calls are TRBV28 and TRBJ1-6; perhaps TRBD1 as D (5 bases). The chain's CDR3 is CASSLYGGPLHF. The CDR3 nucleotides are TGTGCCAGCAGTCTATATGGGGGACCCCTCCACTTT.